This record concerns one T cell receptor beta chain sequence. This clonotype was found many times. No cognate antigen has been identified for it. The record has no base qualities; no much larger clone is one base away. The data stem from a study of T cell repertoires in cytomegalovirus infection (dated by TCRdb to between 2017 and 2020). With respect to the entire study: The HLA type of each donor mattered for the analysis, because public TCR beta signatures pointed to carriage of CMV infection along with the matching HLA type.

The CDR3 holds 15 amino acids from the cysteine to the phenylalanine. The sequence is cut down to CDR3 DNA, 45 bases in frame from base 1. CDR1 and CDR2 (SGHRS, YFSETQ) derive from the germline V gene. Trimming costs V 0 bases and J 4 bases, and their ends lie 13 bases apart. TCRdb names Illumina HiSeq 1500 as the instrument used. TCRdb applied fastp at Q25 and MiXCR to the public reads, then kept only in-frame beta chains. Every distinct CDR3 protein forms one entry, paired with its most common genes and DNA. This sample is represented by about 530,000 distinct CDR3 sequences; roughly 29% of them were singletons. Roughly 13% of the sample comes from the top ten. The paper as a whole reports these results and caveats: The ex vivo response was dominated by HLA-C-restricted CMV-specific TCR beta clonotypes, and the single most frequent clonotype in two of eight donors was supplied by these HLA-C-restricted clonotypes. Carriers of CMV infection plus the relevant HLA type were discriminated by the cumulative frequency of public TCR beta family members in the study cohort and in an independent approximately 360-donor cohort.

This receptor was taken from a human donor in good health (CMV status not recorded). Some clones in this sample may be carry-over from other donors' samples. The sample taken for sequencing was PBMCs. The V gene is TRBV5-1 and the J gene is TRBJ2-5; TRBD1 could be the D gene, as 6 bases match. Here is the DNA: TGCGCCAGCAGCTTGGGGACAACAGGGTCAGAGACCCAGTACTTC. It codes for CASSLGTTGSETQYF.